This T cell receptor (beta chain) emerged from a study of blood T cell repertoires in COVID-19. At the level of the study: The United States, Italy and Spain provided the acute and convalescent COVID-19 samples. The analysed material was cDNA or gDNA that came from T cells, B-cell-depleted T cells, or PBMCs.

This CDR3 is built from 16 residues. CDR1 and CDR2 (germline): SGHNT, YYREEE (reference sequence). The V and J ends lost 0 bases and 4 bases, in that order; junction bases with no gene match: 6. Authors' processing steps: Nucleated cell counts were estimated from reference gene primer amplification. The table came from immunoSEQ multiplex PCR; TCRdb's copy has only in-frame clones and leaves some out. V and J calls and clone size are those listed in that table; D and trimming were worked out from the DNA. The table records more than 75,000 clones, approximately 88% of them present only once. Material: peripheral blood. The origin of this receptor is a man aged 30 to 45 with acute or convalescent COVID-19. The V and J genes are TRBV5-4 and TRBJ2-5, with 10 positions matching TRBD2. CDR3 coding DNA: TGTGCCAGCAGCTTGGGGGCTAGCGGGAGCGCAGAGACCCAGTACTTC. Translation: CASSLGASGSAETQYF.